The clone carrying this T cell receptor (beta chain) was recorded a few times. The CDR3 runs to 17 residues. Trimming at V came to 2 bases and at J to 2 bases, leaving 11 bases not matched to a gene. CDR1 and CDR2 from the germline V gene are DFQATT and SNEGSKA (reference sequence). This entry belongs to a study of vaccination and CD4 T cells after COVID-19. From the PCR reads, TCRdb called clonotypes with MiXCR, one entry per CDR3 protein. The table has about 28,000 distinct CDR3 sequences, 50% seen once. Time point noted: late sampling 161 to 241 days after vaccination in three convalescent patients.

The rearrangement uses TRBV20-1 and TRBJ2-5; 10 bases are shared with TRBD2. This TCR was recovered from a human donor who had recovered from COVID-19. The specimen was CD4+ T cells from blood, collected about 7 months after SARS-CoV-2 vaccination. The CDR3 DNA reads as TGCAGTGCTAGAAAACAGACTGGACTAGCGGAACAAGAGACCCAGTACTTC. Translated, it gives CSARKQTGLAEQETQYF.